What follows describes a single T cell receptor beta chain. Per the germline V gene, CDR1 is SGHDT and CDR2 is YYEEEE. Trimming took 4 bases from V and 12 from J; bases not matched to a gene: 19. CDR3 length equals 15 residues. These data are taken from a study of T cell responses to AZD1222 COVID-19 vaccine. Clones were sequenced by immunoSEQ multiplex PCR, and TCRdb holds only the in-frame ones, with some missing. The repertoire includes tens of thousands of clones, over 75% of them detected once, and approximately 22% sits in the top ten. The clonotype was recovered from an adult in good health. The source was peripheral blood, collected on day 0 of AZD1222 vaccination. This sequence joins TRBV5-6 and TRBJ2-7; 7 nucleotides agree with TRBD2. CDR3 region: CASSLSGAGVNVRYF. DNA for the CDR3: TGTGCCAGCAGCCTTTCGGGCGCGGGAGTAAATGTTCGGTACTTC.